Listed below are T cell receptor beta chains from one sample, sequenced in a study of yellow fever vaccine responses in identical twins. TCRdb called the RT-PCR reads again in MiXCR, with one record for every CDR3 protein. Of 17,000 or so distinct CDR3 sequences in the sample, around three quarters were seen once. The material sequenced was T cells from blood (PBMCs), unsorted or a sorted subset (not recorded which), taken before or after yellow fever vaccination (not recorded which). These receptors were collected from a woman younger than 35 who received the yellow fever vaccine. Both conserved end residues are part of each CDR3. The D gene is left open where the match is weak. Size is omitted from some rows. Given values are once, few, many or a class for expanded clones.

cdr3_aa: CASNNSGGAAYNEQFF
cdr3_nt: TGTGCCAGCAACAATAGCGGGGGGGCCGCCTACAATGAGCAGTTCTTC
clone_size: .
v_call: TRBV5-4
j_call: TRBJ2-1
d_call: TRBD2

cdr3_aa: CASSEGRDRGYEQYF
cdr3_nt: TGTGCCAGCAGTGAAGGTCGAGACAGGGGGTACGAGCAGTACTTC
clone_size: .
v_call: TRBV6-1
j_call: TRBJ2-7
d_call: TRBD1

cdr3_aa: CATSRDGGSSGNTIYF
cdr3_nt: TGTGCCACCAGCAGAGATGGGGGTTCCTCTGGAAACACCATATATTTT
clone_size: .
v_call: TRBV15
j_call: TRBJ1-3
d_call: .

cdr3_aa: CASSLEDRPIGYEQYF
cdr3_nt: TGTGCCAGCAGCTTAGAGGACCGACCTATTGGGTACGAGCAGTACTTC
clone_size: .
v_call: TRBV7-8
j_call: TRBJ2-7
d_call: .

cdr3_aa: CASSYLSDSIYGYTF
cdr3_nt: TGTGCCAGCAGTTACTTGTCGGACAGTATCTATGGCTACACCTTC
clone_size: .
v_call: TRBV6-5
j_call: TRBJ1-2
d_call: .

cdr3_aa: CASSLIMGVGTEAFF
cdr3_nt: TGTGCCAGCAGCTTAATTATGGGGGTTGGCACTGAAGCTTTCTTT
clone_size: few
v_call: TRBV7-3
j_call: TRBJ1-1
d_call: .

cdr3_aa: CASSRRGGAYNEQFF
cdr3_nt: TGTGCCAGCAGCCGACGTGGGGGGGCCTACAATGAGCAGTTCTTC
clone_size: .
v_call: TRBV12-3/TRBV12-4
j_call: TRBJ2-1
d_call: TRBD2

cdr3_aa: CASSLLQGGSNQPQHF
cdr3_nt: TGTGCCAGCAGTTTGTTGCAGGGGGGTTCCAATCAGCCCCAGCATTTT
clone_size: .
v_call: TRBV12-3/TRBV12-4
j_call: TRBJ1-5
d_call: TRBD1

cdr3_aa: CASSLGPQRKGRETQYF
cdr3_nt: TGTGCCAGCAGCTTAGGACCCCAGAGAAAGGGGAGGGAGACCCAGTACTTC
clone_size: .
v_call: TRBV11-3
j_call: TRBJ2-5
d_call: .

cdr3_aa: CASREFRDRDLGYTF
cdr3_nt: TGTGCCAGCAGAGAATTCCGGGACAGGGATCTTGGCTACACCTTC
clone_size: few
v_call: TRBV11-1
j_call: TRBJ1-2
d_call: TRBD1

cdr3_aa: CASGKGAYEQYF
cdr3_nt: TGTGCCAGCGGAAAGGGAGCCTACGAGCAGTACTTC
clone_size: few
v_call: TRBV6-6
j_call: TRBJ2-7
d_call: .

cdr3_aa: CASRDRNNNQPQHF
cdr3_nt: TGTGCCAGCAGGGACAGGAACAACAATCAGCCCCAGCATTTT
clone_size: .
v_call: TRBV19
j_call: TRBJ1-5
d_call: TRBD1

cdr3_aa: CSAELSRAEAFF
cdr3_nt: TGCAGTGCTGAACTCTCTCGGGCTGAAGCTTTCTTT
clone_size: .
v_call: TRBV20-1
j_call: TRBJ1-1
d_call: .

cdr3_aa: CTAGTSTDTQYF
cdr3_nt: TGCACCGCGGGGACTAGCACAGATACGCAGTATTTT
clone_size: .
v_call: TRBV20-1
j_call: TRBJ2-3
d_call: .

cdr3_aa: CASSLGRPNEQFF
cdr3_nt: TGTGCCAGCAGCTTAGGCAGGCCGAATGAGCAGTTCTTC
clone_size: .
v_call: TRBV7-6
j_call: TRBJ2-1
d_call: .

cdr3_aa: CASSLAPSGGPQETQYF
cdr3_nt: TGCGCCAGCAGCTTGGCCCCTAGCGGGGGGCCCCAAGAGACCCAGTACTTC
clone_size: .
v_call: TRBV5-1
j_call: TRBJ2-5
d_call: TRBD2

cdr3_aa: CSARDRNYEQYF
cdr3_nt: TGCAGCGCTCGGGACAGAAACTACGAGCAGTACTTC
clone_size: .
v_call: TRBV29-1
j_call: TRBJ2-7
d_call: TRBD1

cdr3_aa: CASSDTGGYGYTF
cdr3_nt: TGTGCCAGCAGTGATACAGGGGGTTATGGCTACACCTTC
clone_size: .
v_call: TRBV2
j_call: TRBJ1-2
d_call: TRBD1

cdr3_aa: CASSLDRVEKLFF
cdr3_nt: TGTGCCAGCTCCCTCGACAGGGTTGAAAAACTGTTTTTT
clone_size: .
v_call: TRBV18
j_call: TRBJ1-4
d_call: TRBD1

cdr3_aa: CASSGLTGTGYSQPQHF
cdr3_nt: TGTGCCAGCAGTGGGCTAACCGGGACAGGGTACAGCCAGCCCCAGCATTTT
clone_size: .
v_call: TRBV2
j_call: TRBJ1-5
d_call: TRBD1

cdr3_aa: CASREEGGYEQYF
cdr3_nt: TGCGCCAGCAGAGAGGAAGGGGGCTACGAGCAGTACTTC
clone_size: .
v_call: TRBV5-1
j_call: TRBJ2-7
d_call: .

cdr3_aa: CASSIGQSNTEAFF
cdr3_nt: TGTGCCAGCTCAATAGGACAGTCGAACACTGAAGCTTTCTTT
clone_size: few
v_call: TRBV7-6
j_call: TRBJ1-1
d_call: .

cdr3_aa: CASSPSPDKKNTEAFF
cdr3_nt: TGTGCCAGCAGCCCATCCCCAGACAAAAAAAACACTGAAGCTTTCTTT
clone_size: few
v_call: TRBV11-2
j_call: TRBJ1-1
d_call: .

cdr3_aa: CASNGQGLDNEKLFF
cdr3_nt: TGTGCCAGCAACGGACAGGGACTGGACAACGAAAAACTGTTTTTT
clone_size: .
v_call: TRBV5-2
j_call: TRBJ1-4
d_call: .

cdr3_aa: CASSVQGQGDDTQYF
cdr3_nt: TGTGCCAGCAGTGTCCAAGGCCAGGGGGACGATACGCAGTATTTT
clone_size: .
v_call: TRBV6-1
j_call: TRBJ2-3
d_call: TRBD1

cdr3_aa: CASSSGGAGSENIQYF
cdr3_nt: TGTGCCAGCAGCTCAGGGGGCGCCGGGTCAGAAAACATTCAGTACTTC
clone_size: .
v_call: TRBV7-1
j_call: TRBJ2-4
d_call: .

cdr3_aa: CASTTEGADRPQHF
cdr3_nt: TGTGCCAGCACTACCGAAGGGGCCGATCGGCCCCAGCATTTT
clone_size: .
v_call: TRBV28
j_call: TRBJ1-5
d_call: .

cdr3_aa: CASSGRGETQYF
cdr3_nt: TGTGCCAGCAGCGGTCGAGGCGAGACCCAGTACTTC
clone_size: .
v_call: TRBV11-3
j_call: TRBJ2-5
d_call: .

cdr3_aa: CASSLGYSNQPQHF
cdr3_nt: TGTGCCAGCAGCTTGGGTTATAGCAATCAGCCCCAGCATTTT
clone_size: .
v_call: TRBV7-6
j_call: TRBJ1-5
d_call: .

cdr3_aa: CASSLSTGGQETQYF
cdr3_nt: TGTGCCAGCAGTTTATCGACAGGGGGCCAAGAGACCCAGTACTTC
clone_size: .
v_call: TRBV12-3/TRBV12-4
j_call: TRBJ2-5
d_call: TRBD1

cdr3_aa: CASSLGPYTDTQYF
cdr3_nt: TGTGCCAGCAGCTTGGGCCCGTACACAGATACGCAGTATTTT
clone_size: .
v_call: TRBV7-2
j_call: TRBJ2-3
d_call: .

cdr3_aa: CASSQSTPDTQYF
cdr3_nt: TGCGCCAGCAGCCAATCGACACCAGATACGCAGTATTTT
clone_size: .
v_call: TRBV5-1
j_call: TRBJ2-3
d_call: .

cdr3_aa: CASSLTVNTEAFF
cdr3_nt: TGTGCCAGCAGCCTCACAGTAAACACTGAAGCTTTCTTT
clone_size: .
v_call: TRBV13
j_call: TRBJ1-1
d_call: .

cdr3_aa: CSVKRPQETQYF
cdr3_nt: TGCAGCGTTAAGAGGCCCCAAGAGACCCAGTACTTC
clone_size: .
v_call: TRBV29-1
j_call: TRBJ2-5
d_call: .

cdr3_aa: CASSQEDLMGGYTF
cdr3_nt: TGTGCCAGCAGCCAAGAGGATCTGATGGGAGGCTACACCTTC
clone_size: .
v_call: TRBV3-1
j_call: TRBJ1-2
d_call: .

cdr3_aa: CASTAGETQPQHF
cdr3_nt: TGTGCCAGCACGGCAGGGGAGACTCAGCCCCAGCATTTT
clone_size: .
v_call: TRBV2
j_call: TRBJ1-5
d_call: .

cdr3_aa: CASSESEDYNSPLHF
cdr3_nt: TGTGCCAGCAGTGAATCAGAAGACTATAATTCACCCCTCCACTTT
clone_size: .
v_call: TRBV2
j_call: TRBJ1-6
d_call: .

cdr3_aa: CASSLWGGGDGYTF
cdr3_nt: TGTGCCAGCAGCCTCTGGGGAGGCGGGGATGGCTACACCTTC
clone_size: few
v_call: TRBV4-2
j_call: TRBJ1-2
d_call: .

cdr3_aa: CASSEGTGGVTGELFF
cdr3_nt: TGCGCCAGCAGTGAGGGGACAGGGGGCGTCACCGGGGAGCTGTTTTTT
clone_size: .
v_call: TRBV10-1
j_call: TRBJ2-2
d_call: TRBD1

cdr3_aa: CSAAGTAYGYTF
cdr3_nt: TGCAGTGCAGCCGGGACAGCCTATGGCTACACCTTC
clone_size: .
v_call: TRBV20-1
j_call: TRBJ1-2
d_call: TRBD1

cdr3_aa: CSAREARLTSEQFF
cdr3_nt: TGCAGTGCAAGAGAGGCTCGCCTCACCTCTGAGCAGTTCTTC
clone_size: .
v_call: TRBV20-1
j_call: TRBJ2-1
d_call: .

cdr3_aa: CASSLVDPNNEQFF
cdr3_nt: TGTGCCAGCAGCTTAGTGGACCCCAACAATGAGCAGTTCTTC
clone_size: .
v_call: TRBV11-2
j_call: TRBJ2-1
d_call: .

cdr3_aa: CASSQDRDIQETQYF
cdr3_nt: TGCGCCAGCAGCCAAGATAGGGACATCCAAGAGACCCAGTACTTC
clone_size: few
v_call: TRBV4-1
j_call: TRBJ2-5
d_call: .

cdr3_aa: CASSLGGSKRNEQFF
cdr3_nt: TGCGCCAGCAGCCTGGGGGGCTCCAAGAGGAATGAGCAGTTCTTC
clone_size: once
v_call: TRBV5-1
j_call: TRBJ2-1
d_call: .

cdr3_aa: CASSIGSAQKGVNEQFF
cdr3_nt: TGTGCCAGTAGTATCGGTAGCGCCCAGAAGGGCGTGAATGAGCAGTTCTTC
clone_size: .
v_call: TRBV19
j_call: TRBJ2-1
d_call: .

cdr3_aa: CASSLETGGNTGELFF
cdr3_nt: TGTGCCAGCAGCTTAGAAACAGGGGGGAACACCGGGGAGCTGTTTTTT
clone_size: few
v_call: TRBV11-3
j_call: TRBJ2-2
d_call: TRBD1